This record concerns one TCR beta chain sequence. V lost 6 bases and J 4 bases, leaving 15 bases between the germline ends. The CDR3 has 14 residues. CDR1 LNHDA and CDR2 SQIVND come from the germline V gene (reference sequence). Sequencing was done on patients that had shown CD8+CD57+ cell expansion by flow cytometry. Genomic DNA templated the TCR beta VDJ and CDR3 profiling. TCRdb used MiXCR to reprocess the reads, holding one entry per CDR3 protein. The table lists 150,000 to 180,000 distinct CDR3 sequences, over 50% of them singletons. The data stem from a study of CD8+CD57+ T cells in acquired aplastic anemia. About the research overall: Quantities of DNA derived from sorted CD4+ and CD8+ cells averaged 3.2 ug.

The chain couples TRBV19 to TRBJ1-2, with D unclear. The sample consisted of sorted CD4+, CD8+, or CD8+CD57+ T cells (not recorded which) from PBMCs. The sequence derives from a human donor with aplastic anemia. CDR3 protein: CASREDPAFYGYTF. CDR3 coding DNA: TGTGCCAGTAGAGAGGACCCAGCCTTCTATGGCTACACCTTC.